Sequencing of this T cell receptor beta chain was carried out in a study of blood T cells in healthy people across ages. For the second PCR, which ran for 7 to 11 cycles, a sample-barcoded 5' primer and a J-beta primer mix were used. TCRdb used MiXCR to reprocess the 5' RACE reads, holding one entry per CDR3 protein. Of some 930,000 distinct CDR3 sequences listed, about 27% are singletons. Per germline, CDR1 ENHRY and CDR2 SYGVKD. V gave up 3 bases and J gave up 2 bases, with 9 bases separating them. The CDR3 spans 14 residues. The table lists this clonotype with many counts. These data were also reused for a study on T cells of mothers and their children. As that report states: A handful of children and their three healthy Caucasian mothers were the donors.

The sequence came from a woman between 40 and 50 years old in good health. This chain uses TRBV10-3 with TRBJ2-3; no clear D gene. Sequences were obtained from blood. CDR3 bases: TGTGCCATCAGTGACCCCTCCTACACAGATACGCAGTATTTT. It translates to CAISDPSYTDTQYF.